This entry is about one TCR beta chain. Its target antigen remains unknown. Base qualities are not recorded, but no much larger clone differs from it by a single base. The treatment or condition tag for this specimen amounts to: roughly 20 received Ad26.COV2.S at low or high dose, single or two shots; 5 received placebo; per-sample allocation not given. For vaccine and placebo recipients, repertoires were sequenced using samples collected on day 63 after the first injection. Between 29 July and 7 August 2020, Cohort 1b enrolled about 27 adults aged 18-55 years at one site in Boston, USA. Ad26.COV2.S consisted of a replication-incompetent adenovirus type 26 vector by which a prefusion-stabilized SARS-CoV-2 spike protein from the original Wuhan strain was expressed. The immunoSEQ Assay was used to sequence TCRbeta CDR3 regions. After extraction, genomic DNA underwent amplification by bias-controlled multiplex PCR, followed by high-throughput sequencing. As for the original processing: To quantify the absolute abundance of each unique TCRbeta CDR3 region, sequences were collapsed and filtered. T cell fraction was estimated by normalization of TCRbeta template counts to usable DNA, with usable DNA being measured through amplification of reference genes present in all nucleated cells. Repertoire TCRs were annotated as SARS-CoV-2-specific by exact matching of V gene, CDR3 amino acid sequence and J gene to a known reactive TCR set. The reference SARS-CoV-2 TCR set came from MIRA and was filtered for enrichment in COVID-19-positive ImmuneCODE repertoires, removing public or cross-reactive TCRs. Using the MIRA antigens, annotated TCRs were further analysed by specific ORF or by position within an ORF. Breadth was defined as the number of annotated unique rearrangements divided by the total number of unique productive rearrangements, and depth was defined as the summed frequency of the annotated unique rearrangements. Group comparisons of TCR breadth used two-sided Wilcoxon rank-sum tests. In its TCRdb copy, this immuneACCESS table keeps in-frame sequences only and misses some clones. Where compared with another copy, unresolved V genes explain less than half of these, and the others have no known cause. For V, J and clone size, that table is used; D and trimming come from the DNA. Within this sample are roughly 350,000 clones, with less than 90% of them counted one time only. The ten largest clones take up around 5.8% of the sample.

V and J are truncated by 5 bases and 5 bases respectively, leaving an intervening sequence of 10 bases. Its CDR3 holds 14 amino acids, cysteine through phenylalanine. The only DNA kept is the CDR3, 42 bases in frame from the first base. CDR1 is given as SGHTA and CDR2 as FQGTGA, both from the germline V gene. The data derive from a study of Ad26.COV2.S vaccination and SARS-CoV-2 variants (dated by TCRdb to 2020 to 2022). For context, the study as a whole: Vaccine-arm donors came from COV1001, a multicentre, randomized, double-blind, placebo-controlled phase I-IIa trial of Ad26.COV2.S in healthy adults. Dosing of Ad26.COV2.S was intramuscular, at either 5x10^10 or 1x10^11 viral particles, delivered as one shot or as two shots spaced 56 days apart. TCRbeta repertoire sequencing was used to assess the specificity and breadth of SARS-CoV-2-reactive T cell receptors after Ad26.COV2.S vaccination. A total of some 30 samples were included in the TCR-sequenced set, comprising approximately 20 Ad26.COV2.S vaccine recipients, 5 placebo recipients and 8 SARS-CoV-2 convalescent individuals. Participants in the trial were split at random into five groups of five each, receiving low-dose or high-dose Ad26.COV2.S once or twice, or else placebo on both occasions. Investigators did not know the trial group allocation while performing experiments and assessing outcomes.

General conclusions and limits of the study: Substantial breadth of spike-specific CD8+ and CD4+ T cell responses was reported after vaccination. Non-spike TCR breadth was comparable between vaccine and placebo recipients, consistent with the vaccine containing only spike. The authors noted that total T cell responses may have been underestimated by the TCR breadth and depth analyses. Higher spike-specific TCR breadth was observed in Ad26.COV2.S recipients than in placebo recipients (P = 0.0014). The study was not powered for comparison of responses between vaccine doses or regimens.

The specimen was peripheral blood, collected in a trial of Ad26.COV2.S vaccine versus placebo. This TCR derives from a person between 18 and 65 years old who received the Ad26.COV2.S COVID-19 vaccine or a placebo. The chain is made from TRBV7-3 and TRBJ1-6, with a weak D call of TRBD1 (6 bases match). CDR3 reads: CASSPGQNNSPLHF. The bases are TGTGCCAGCAGCCCCGGACAGAATAATTCACCCCTCCACTTT. Extended through the reference TRBV7-3 and TRBJ1-6 proteins, this CDR3 yields the full variable domain: GAGVSQTPSNKVTEKGKYVELRCDPISGHTALYWYRQSLGQGPEFLIYFQGTGAADDSGLPNDRFFAVRPEGSVSTLKIQRTERGDSAVYLCASSPGQNNSPLHFGNGTRLTVT.